The present TCR beta chain was sequenced within a study of T cell repertoires in cytomegalovirus infection. At the level of the study: Alongside well-studied HLA-B-restricted CMV epitopes, recently identified HLA-C-restricted CMV epitopes were also used. Study results and limitations: Dominant in the ex vivo response were TCR beta clonotypes restricted by HLA-C and specific for CMV.

TCRdb recomputed calls from the reads with MiXCR, one row per CDR3 protein. The sample contains approximately 990,000 distinct CDR3 sequences, 30% to 40% of which appear only once. As for this clonotype: No antigen is known for it.

Germline values: CDR1 LNHDA, CDR2 SQIVND (reference sequence). Trimming removed 6 bases from V and 1 base from J, with 12 bases in between. The CDR3 is made up of 14 amino acids. The sample was cultured CD8+ T cells from PBMCs, taken from culture after CMV antigen stimulation. The TCR was taken from a human donor in good health (CMV status not recorded). Some clones in this sample may be carry-over from other donors' samples. The chain carries TRBV19 and TRBJ1-1; D ambiguous. The CDR3 DNA reads TGTGCCAGTAGCCCGTTTAGGTGGAACACTGAAGCTTTCTTT. It specifies CASSPFRWNTEAFF.